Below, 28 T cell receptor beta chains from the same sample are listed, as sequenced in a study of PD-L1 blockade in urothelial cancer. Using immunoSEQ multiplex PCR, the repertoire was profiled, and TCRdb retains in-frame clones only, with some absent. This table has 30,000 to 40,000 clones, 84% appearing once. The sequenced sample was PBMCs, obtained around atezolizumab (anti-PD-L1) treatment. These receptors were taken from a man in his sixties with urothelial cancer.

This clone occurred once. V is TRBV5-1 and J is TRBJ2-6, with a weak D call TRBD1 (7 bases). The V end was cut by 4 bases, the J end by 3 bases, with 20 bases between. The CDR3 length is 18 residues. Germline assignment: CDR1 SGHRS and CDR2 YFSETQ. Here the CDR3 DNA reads TGCGCCAGCAGCCGGGACAGCCCCCGGGGGATTGGGGCCAACGTCCTGACTTTC. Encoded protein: CASSRDSPRGIGANVLTF.

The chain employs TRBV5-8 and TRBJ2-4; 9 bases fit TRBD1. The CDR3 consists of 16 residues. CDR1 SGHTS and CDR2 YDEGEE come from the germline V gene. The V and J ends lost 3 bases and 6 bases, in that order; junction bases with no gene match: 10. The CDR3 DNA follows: TGTGCCAGCAGCTCCGTCCGCCCGACAGGGGGAAACATTCAGTACTTC. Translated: CASSSVRPTGGNIQYF.

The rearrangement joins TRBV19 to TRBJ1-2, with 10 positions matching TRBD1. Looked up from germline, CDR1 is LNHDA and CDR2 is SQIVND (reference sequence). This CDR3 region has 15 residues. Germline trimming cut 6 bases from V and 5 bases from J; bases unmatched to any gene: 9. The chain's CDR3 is CASSPAGTGEYGYTF. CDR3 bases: TGTGCCAGTAGCCCGGCCGGGACAGGGGAGTATGGCTACACCTTC.

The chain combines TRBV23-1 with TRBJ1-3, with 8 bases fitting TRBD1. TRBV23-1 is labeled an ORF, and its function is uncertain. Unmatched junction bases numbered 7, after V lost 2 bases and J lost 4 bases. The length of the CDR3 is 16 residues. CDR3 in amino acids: CASSQTGGDRGNTIYF. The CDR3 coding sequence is TGCGCCAGCAGTCAAACAGGGGGGGATCGAGGAAACACCATATATTTT.

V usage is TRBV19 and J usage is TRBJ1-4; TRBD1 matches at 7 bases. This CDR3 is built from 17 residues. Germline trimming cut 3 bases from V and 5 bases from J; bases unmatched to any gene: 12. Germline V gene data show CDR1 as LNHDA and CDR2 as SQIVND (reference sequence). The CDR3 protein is CASSIFLFDRANEKLFF. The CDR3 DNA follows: TGTGCCAGTAGTATCTTTTTGTTCGACAGGGCAAATGAAAAACTGTTTTTT.

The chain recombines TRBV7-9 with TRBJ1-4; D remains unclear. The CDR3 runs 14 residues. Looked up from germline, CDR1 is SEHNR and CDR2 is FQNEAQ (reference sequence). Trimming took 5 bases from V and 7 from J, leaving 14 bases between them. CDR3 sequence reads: CASSTNRGFEKLFF. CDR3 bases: TGTGCCAGCAGCACGAATCGGGGTTTTGAAAAACTGTTTTTT.

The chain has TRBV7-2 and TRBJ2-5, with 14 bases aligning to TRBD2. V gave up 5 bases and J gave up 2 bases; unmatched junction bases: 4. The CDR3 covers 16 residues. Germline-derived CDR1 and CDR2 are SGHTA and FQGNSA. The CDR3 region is CASSQGLAGGQETQYF. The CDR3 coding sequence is TGTGCCAGCAGCCAAGGACTAGCGGGAGGACAAGAGACCCAGTACTTC.

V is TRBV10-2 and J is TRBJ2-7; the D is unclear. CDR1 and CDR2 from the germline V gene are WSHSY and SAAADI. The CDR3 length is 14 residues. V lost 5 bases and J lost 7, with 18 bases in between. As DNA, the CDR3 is TGCGCCAGCAGTCAAGATTACCCCTCCGGGGAGCAGTACTTC. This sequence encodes CASSQDYPSGEQYF.

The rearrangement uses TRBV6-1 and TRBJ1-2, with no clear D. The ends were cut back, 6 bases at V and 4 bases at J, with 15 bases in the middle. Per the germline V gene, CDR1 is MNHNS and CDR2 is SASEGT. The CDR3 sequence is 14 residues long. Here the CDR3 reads CASRAVGGGYGYTF. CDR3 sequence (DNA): TGTGCCAGCAGAGCAGTGGGAGGAGGCTATGGCTACACCTTC.

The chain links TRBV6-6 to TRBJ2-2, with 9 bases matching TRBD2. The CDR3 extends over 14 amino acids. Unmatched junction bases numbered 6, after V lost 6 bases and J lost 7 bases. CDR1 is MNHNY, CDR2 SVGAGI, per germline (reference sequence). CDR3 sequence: CASSPGLAYGELFF. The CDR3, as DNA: TGTGCCAGCAGCCCCGGACTAGCGTACGGGGAGCTGTTTTTT.

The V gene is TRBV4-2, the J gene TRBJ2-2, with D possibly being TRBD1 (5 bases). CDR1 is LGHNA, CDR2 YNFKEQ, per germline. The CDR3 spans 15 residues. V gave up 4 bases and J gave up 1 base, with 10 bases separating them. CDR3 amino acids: CASSPTTGNTGELFF. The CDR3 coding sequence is TGTGCCAGCAGCCCGACAACAGGGAACACCGGGGAGCTGTTTTTT.

The CDR3 is CASSVGNSILGETQYF. The CDR3 coding sequence is TGTGCCAGCAGCGTAGGTAACTCGATCCTCGGGGAGACCCAGTACTTC. The chain has TRBV9 and TRBJ2-5; D remains unclear. The CDR3 has 16 residues. Germline CDR1 SGDLS, CDR2 YYNGEE. Trimming left V 0 bases short and J 5 bases short, with 17 bases between.

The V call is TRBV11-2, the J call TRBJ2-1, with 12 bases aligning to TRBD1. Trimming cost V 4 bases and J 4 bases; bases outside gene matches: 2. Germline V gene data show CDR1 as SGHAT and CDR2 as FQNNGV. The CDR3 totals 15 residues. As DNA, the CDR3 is TGTGCCAGCAGCTCGGGACAGGGGGCGTACAATGAGCAGTTCTTC. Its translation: CASSSGQGAYNEQFF.

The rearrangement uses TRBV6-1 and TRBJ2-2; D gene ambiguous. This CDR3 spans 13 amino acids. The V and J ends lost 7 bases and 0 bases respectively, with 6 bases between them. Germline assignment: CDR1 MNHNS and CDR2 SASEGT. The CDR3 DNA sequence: TGTGCCAGCACAGAATCGAACACCGGGGAGCTGTTTTTT. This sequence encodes CASTESNTGELFF.

The CDR3 sequence is CASSPNPGINTEAFF. The CDR3 region has the DNA TGTGCCAGCAGCCCGAACCCAGGTATAAACACTGAAGCTTTCTTT. The chain links TRBV7-2 to TRBJ1-1; D remains unclear. Trimming shortened V by 5 bases and J by 2 bases, and 15 bases separated the two germline ends. The germline gives CDR1 SGHTA, CDR2 FQGNSA. The CDR3 spans 15 residues. The full variable domain, its missing parts supplied by reference TRBV7-2 and TRBJ1-1, is GAGVSQSPSNKVTEKGKDVELRCDPISGHTALYWYRQSLGQGLEFLIYFQGNSAPDKSGLPSDRFSAERTGGSVSTLTIQRTQQEDSAVYLCASSPNPGINTEAFFGQGTRLTVV.

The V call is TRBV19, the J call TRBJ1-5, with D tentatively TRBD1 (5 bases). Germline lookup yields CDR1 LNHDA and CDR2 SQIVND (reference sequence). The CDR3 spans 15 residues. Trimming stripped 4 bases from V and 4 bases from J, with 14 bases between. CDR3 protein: CASSKGNRLNQPQHF. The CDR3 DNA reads TGTGCCAGTAGTAAGGGAAACAGGTTAAATCAGCCCCAGCATTTT.

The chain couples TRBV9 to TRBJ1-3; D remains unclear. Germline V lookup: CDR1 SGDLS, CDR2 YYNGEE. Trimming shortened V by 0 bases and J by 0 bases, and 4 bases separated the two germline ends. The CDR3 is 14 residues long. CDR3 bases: TGTGCCAGCAGCGTAGACATCTCTGGAAACACCATATATTTT. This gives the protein CASSVDISGNTIYF.

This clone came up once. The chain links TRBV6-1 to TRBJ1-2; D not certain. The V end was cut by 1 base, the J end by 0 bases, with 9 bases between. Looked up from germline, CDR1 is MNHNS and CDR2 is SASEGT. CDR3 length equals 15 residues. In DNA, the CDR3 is TGTGCCAGCAGTGAAGGGGCAAATACTAACTATGGCTACACCTTC. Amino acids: CASSEGANTNYGYTF.

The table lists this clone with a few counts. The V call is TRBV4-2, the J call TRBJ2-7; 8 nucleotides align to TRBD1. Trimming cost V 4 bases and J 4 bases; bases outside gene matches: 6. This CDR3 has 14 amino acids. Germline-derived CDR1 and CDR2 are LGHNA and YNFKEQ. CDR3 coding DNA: TGTGCCAGCAGCCCGGACAGGGCGGCGTACGAGCAGTACTTC. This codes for CASSPDRAAYEQYF.

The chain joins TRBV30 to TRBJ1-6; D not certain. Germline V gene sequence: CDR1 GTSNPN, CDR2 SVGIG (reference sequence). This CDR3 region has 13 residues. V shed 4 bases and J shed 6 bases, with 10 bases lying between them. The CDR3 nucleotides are TGTGCCTGGAAACTAAAAAGTAATTCACCCCTCCACTTT. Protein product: CAWKLKSNSPLHF.

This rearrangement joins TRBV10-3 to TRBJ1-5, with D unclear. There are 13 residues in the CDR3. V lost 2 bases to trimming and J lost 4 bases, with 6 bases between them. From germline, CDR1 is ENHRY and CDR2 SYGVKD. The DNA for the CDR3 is TGTGCCATCAGTGAGATGGAGAATCAGCCCCAGCATTTT. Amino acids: CAISEMENQPQHF.

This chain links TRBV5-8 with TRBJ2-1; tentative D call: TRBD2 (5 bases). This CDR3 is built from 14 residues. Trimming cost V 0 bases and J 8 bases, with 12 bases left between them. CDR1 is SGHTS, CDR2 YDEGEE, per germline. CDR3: CASSLGQRSDEQFF. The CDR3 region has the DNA TGTGCCAGCAGCTTGGGGCAGCGGAGCGATGAGCAGTTCTTC.

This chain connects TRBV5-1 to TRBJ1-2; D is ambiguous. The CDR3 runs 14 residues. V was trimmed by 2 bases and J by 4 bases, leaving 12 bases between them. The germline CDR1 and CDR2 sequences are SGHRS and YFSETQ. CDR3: CASSFEGSSYGYTF. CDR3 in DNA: TGCGCCAGCAGCTTCGAGGGCTCTAGCTATGGCTACACCTTC.

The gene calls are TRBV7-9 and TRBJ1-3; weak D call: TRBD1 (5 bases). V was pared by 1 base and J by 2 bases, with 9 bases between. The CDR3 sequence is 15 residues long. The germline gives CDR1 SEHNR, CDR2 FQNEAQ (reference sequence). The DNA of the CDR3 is TGTGCCAGCAGCTTAGAGCGCAGGGCTGGAAACACCATATATTTT. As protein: CASSLERRAGNTIYF. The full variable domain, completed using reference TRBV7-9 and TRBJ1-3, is DTGVSQNPRHKITKRGQNVTFRCDPISEHNRLYWYRQTLGQGPEFLTYFQNEAQLEKSRLLSDRFSAERPKGSFSTLEIQRTEQGDSAMYLCASSLERRAGNTIYFGEGSWLTVV.

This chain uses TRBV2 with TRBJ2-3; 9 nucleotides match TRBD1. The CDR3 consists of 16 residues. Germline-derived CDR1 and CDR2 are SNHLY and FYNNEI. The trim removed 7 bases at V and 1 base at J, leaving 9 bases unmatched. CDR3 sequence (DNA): TGTGCCAGCAATCCGGACAGGGGAAGAGGCACAGATACGCAGTATTTT. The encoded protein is CASNPDRGRGTDTQYF.

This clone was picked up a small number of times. The CDR3 DNA is TGCGCCAGCAGCCAAGACCCACTTGGGCGCAGGATGAACACTGAAGCTTTCTTT. Translating it yields CASSQDPLGRRMNTEAFF. The chain is built from TRBV4-1 and TRBJ1-1, with no clear D. Per germline, CDR1 MGHRA and CDR2 YSYEKL. The CDR3 sequence is 18 residues long. With 0 bases removed from V and 0 bases from J, the gap between germline ends came to 17 bases.

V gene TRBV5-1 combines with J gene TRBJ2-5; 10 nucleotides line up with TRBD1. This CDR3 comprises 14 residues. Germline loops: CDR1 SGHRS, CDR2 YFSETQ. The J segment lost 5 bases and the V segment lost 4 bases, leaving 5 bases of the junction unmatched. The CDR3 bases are TGCGCCAGCAGCCCGGGACAGGGGCGGGAGACCCAGTACTTC. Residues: CASSPGQGRETQYF.

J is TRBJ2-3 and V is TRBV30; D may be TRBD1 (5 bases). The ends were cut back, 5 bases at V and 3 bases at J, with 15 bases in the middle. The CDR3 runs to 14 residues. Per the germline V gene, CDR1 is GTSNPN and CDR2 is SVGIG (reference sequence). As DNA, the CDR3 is TGTGCCTGGGTCCCAGGGAAAGTAACAGATACGCAGTATTTT. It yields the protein CAWVPGKVTDTQYF.